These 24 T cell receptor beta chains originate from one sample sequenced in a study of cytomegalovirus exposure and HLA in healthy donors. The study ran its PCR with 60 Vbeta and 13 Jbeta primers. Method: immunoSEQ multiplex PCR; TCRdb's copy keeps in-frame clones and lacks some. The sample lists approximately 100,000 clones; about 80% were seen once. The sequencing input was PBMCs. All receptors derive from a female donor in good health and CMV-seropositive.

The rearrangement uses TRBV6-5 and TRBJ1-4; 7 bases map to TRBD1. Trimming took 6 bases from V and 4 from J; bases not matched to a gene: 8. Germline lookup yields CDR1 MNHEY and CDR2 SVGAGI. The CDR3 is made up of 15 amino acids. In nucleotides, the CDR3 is TGTGCCAGCAGCAAACAGGGGATTCTTAATGAAAAACTGTTTTTT. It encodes CASSKQGILNEKLFF.

CDR3 coding DNA: TGTGCCAGCAGAGAACCGTACAGGGGCACTGAAGCTTTCTTT. It encodes CASREPYRGTEAFF. The chain combines TRBV6-5 with TRBJ1-1; 7 bases are shared with TRBD1. Germline V lookup: CDR1 MNHEY, CDR2 SVGAGI. This CDR3 is 14 amino acids long. The ends lost 6 bases at V and 4 bases at J; junction bases unmatched: 8.

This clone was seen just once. The CDR3 is CASSPGTGHQPQHF. CDR3 DNA sequence: TGTGCCAGCAGCCCCGGGACAGGGCATCAGCCCCAGCATTTT. V gene TRBV4-2 combines with J gene TRBJ1-5; 9 bases line up with TRBD1. J was trimmed by 5 bases and V by 4 bases; bases with no gene match: 3. Germline lookup yields CDR1 LGHNA and CDR2 YNFKEQ. The CDR3 is 14 residues long.

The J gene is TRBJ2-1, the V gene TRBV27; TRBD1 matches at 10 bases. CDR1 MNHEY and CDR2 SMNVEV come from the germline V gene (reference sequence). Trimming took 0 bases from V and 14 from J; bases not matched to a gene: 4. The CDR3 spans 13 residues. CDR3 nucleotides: TGTGCCAGCAGTTTATCCCCGGGGACAGGGGAGTTCTTC. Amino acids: CASSLSPGTGEFF.

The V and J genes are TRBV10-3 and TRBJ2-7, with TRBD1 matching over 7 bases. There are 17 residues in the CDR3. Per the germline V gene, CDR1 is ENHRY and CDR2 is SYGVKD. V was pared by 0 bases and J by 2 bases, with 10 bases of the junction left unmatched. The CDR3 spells CAISESGLGTATYEQYF. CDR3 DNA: TGTGCCATCAGTGAGTCGGGTTTGGGGACAGCTACCTACGAGCAGTACTTC.

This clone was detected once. The CDR3 protein is CASQRELNTGELFF. The CDR3 DNA sequence: TGTGCCAGCCAGCGGGAGTTGAACACCGGGGAGCTGTTTTTT. The J gene is TRBJ2-2, the V gene TRBV2; TRBD2 matches 8 bases. The germline V gene encodes CDR1 SNHLY and CDR2 FYNNEI. The CDR3 is 14 amino acids. J was trimmed by 1 base and V by 8 bases; bases with no gene match: 3.

The CDR3 reads CASSESEREISEQFF. In DNA, the CDR3 is TGTGCCAGCAGTGAAAGCGAGCGGGAGATCAGTGAGCAGTTCTTC. The gene calls are TRBV2 and TRBJ2-1, with TRBD2 matching 8 bases. This CDR3 has 15 residues. With 2 bases clipped from V and 9 bases from J, the junction kept 9 bases outside the gene matches. From germline, CDR1 is SNHLY and CDR2 FYNNEI.

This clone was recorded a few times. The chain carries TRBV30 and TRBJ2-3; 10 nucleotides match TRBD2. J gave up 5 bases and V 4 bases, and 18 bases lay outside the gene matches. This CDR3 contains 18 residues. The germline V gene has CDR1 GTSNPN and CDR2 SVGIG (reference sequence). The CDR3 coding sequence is TGTGCCTGGAAGGGGCCACTGTTCCAGCGGGGGGGCCGAGATACGCAGTATTTT. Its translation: CAWKGPLFQRGGRDTQYF.

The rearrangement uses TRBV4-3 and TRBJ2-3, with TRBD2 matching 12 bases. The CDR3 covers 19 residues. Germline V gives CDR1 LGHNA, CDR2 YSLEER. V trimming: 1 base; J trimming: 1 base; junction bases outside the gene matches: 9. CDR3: CASSQGLASGGDGTDTQYF. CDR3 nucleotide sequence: TGCGCCAGCAGCCAAGGACTCGCTAGCGGGGGGGATGGCACAGATACGCAGTATTTT.

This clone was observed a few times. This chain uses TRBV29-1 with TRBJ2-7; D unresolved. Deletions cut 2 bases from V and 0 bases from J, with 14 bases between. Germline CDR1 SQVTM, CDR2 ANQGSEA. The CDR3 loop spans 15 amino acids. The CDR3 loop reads CSVESYSKDSYEQYF. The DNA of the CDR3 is TGCAGCGTTGAATCATACAGTAAAGACTCCTACGAGCAGTACTTC.

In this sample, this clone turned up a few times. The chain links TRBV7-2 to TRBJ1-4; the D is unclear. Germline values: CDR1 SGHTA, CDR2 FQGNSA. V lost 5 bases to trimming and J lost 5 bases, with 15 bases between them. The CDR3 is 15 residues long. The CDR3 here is CASSRWAPRNEKLFF. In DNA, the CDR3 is TGTGCCAGCAGCAGATGGGCCCCCCGAAATGAAAAACTGTTTTTT.

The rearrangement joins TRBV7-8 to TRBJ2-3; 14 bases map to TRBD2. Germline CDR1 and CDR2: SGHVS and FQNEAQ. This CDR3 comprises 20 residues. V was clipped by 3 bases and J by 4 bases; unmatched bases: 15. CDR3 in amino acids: CASSFRRSGTSGREADTQYF. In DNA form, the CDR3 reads TGTGCCAGCAGCTTTAGGCGGAGTGGGACTAGCGGGAGAGAAGCAGATACGCAGTATTTT.

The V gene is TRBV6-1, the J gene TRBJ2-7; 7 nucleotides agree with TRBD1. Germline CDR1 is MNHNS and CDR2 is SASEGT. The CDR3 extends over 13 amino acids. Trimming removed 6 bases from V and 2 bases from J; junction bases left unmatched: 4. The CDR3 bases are TGTGCCAGCAGAAGGACAGGAGCCTACGAGCAGTACTTC. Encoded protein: CASRRTGAYEQYF.

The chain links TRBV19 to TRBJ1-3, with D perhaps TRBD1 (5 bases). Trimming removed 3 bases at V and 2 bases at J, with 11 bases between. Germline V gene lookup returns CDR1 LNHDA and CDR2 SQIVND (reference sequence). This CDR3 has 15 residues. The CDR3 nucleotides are TGTGCCAGTAGTATTAGGGGAATCACTGGAAACACCATATATTTT. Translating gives CASSIRGITGNTIYF.

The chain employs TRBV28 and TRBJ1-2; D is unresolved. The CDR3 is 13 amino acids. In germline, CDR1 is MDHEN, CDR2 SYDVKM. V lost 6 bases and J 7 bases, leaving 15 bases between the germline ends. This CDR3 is CASSPQVYGGYTF. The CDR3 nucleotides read TGTGCCAGCAGCCCTCAAGTGTACGGTGGCTACACCTTC.

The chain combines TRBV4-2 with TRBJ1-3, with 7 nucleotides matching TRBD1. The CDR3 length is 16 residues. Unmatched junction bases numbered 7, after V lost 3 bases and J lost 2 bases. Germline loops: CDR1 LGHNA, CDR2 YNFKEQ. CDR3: CASSQAGTAAGNTIYF. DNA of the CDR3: TGTGCCAGCAGCCAGGCCGGGACAGCCGCTGGAAACACCATATATTTT.

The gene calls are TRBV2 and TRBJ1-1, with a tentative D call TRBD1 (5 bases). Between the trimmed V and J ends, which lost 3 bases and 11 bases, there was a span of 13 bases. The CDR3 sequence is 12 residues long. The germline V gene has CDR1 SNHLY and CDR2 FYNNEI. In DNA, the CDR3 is TGTGCCAGCAGTGATTTGGGACTTGAGGCTTTCTTT. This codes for CASSDLGLEAFF.

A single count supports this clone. CDR3 coding DNA: TGTGCCAGCAGCGTGGGGGACAGGGGGACCTACGAGCAGTACTTC. This translates into CASSVGDRGTYEQYF. The chain recombines TRBV9 with TRBJ2-7, with 11 bases lining up with TRBD1. Germline CDR1 SGDLS, CDR2 YYNGEE. CDR3 length equals 15 residues. Trimming cost V 2 bases and J 2 bases; bases outside gene matches: 3. The full variable domain, with the rest looked up from reference TRBV9 and TRBJ2-7, is DSGVTQTPKHLITATGQRVTLRCSPRSGDLSVYWYQQSLDQGLQFLIQYYNGEERAKGNILERFSAQQFPDLHSELNLSSLELGDSALYFCASSVGDRGTYEQYFGPGTRLTVT.

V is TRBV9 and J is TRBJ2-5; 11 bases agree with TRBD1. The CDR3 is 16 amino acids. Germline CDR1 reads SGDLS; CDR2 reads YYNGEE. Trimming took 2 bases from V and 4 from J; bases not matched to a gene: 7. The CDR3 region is CASSVDGQGAGETQYF. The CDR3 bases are TGTGCCAGCAGCGTCGATGGACAGGGGGCCGGAGAGACCCAGTACTTC.

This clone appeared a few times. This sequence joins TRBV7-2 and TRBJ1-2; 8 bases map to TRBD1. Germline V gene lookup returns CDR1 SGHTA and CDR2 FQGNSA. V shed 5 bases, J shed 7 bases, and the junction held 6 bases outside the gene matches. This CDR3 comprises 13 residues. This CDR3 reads CASSPGGASGYTF. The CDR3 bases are TGTGCCAGCAGCCCAGGGGGCGCCAGTGGCTACACCTTC.

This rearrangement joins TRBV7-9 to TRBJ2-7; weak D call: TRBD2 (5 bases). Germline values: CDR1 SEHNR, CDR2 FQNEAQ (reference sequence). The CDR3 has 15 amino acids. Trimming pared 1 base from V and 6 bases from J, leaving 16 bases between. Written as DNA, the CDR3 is TGTGCCAGCAGCTTAGAACCGGTTTCGGGGTCCGAGCAGTACTTC. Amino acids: CASSLEPVSGSEQYF.

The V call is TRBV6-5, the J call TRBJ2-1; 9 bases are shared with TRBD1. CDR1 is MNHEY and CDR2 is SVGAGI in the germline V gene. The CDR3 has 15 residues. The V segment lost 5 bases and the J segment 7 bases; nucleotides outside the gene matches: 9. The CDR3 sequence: CASSPRDRAVNEQFF. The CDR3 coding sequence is TGTGCCAGCAGTCCCCGGGACAGGGCTGTGAATGAGCAGTTCTTC.

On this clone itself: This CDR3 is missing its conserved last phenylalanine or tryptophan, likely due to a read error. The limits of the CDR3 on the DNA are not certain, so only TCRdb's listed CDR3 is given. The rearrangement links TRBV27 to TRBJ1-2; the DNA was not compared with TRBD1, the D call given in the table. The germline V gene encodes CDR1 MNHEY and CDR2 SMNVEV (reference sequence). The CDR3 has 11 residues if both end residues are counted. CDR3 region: CASSPDREISL.

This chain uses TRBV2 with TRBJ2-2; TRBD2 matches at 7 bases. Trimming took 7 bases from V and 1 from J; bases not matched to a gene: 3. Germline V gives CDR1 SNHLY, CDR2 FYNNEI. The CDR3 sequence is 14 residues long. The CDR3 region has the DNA TGTGCCAGCATACTAGCGATGAACACCGGGGAGCTGTTTTTT. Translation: CASILAMNTGELFF.